This T cell receptor beta chain comes out of a study of blood T cell repertoires in COVID-19. Across the study: The study drew acute and convalescent COVID-19 samples from the United States, Italy and Spain.

Methods used by the authors: Cell counts per sample came from amplifying reference gene primers. The protocol was immunoSEQ multiplex PCR, while the TCRdb copy is restricted to in-frame clones and leaves out a portion. The D gene and trimming were derived from the DNA, and the V and J assignments and clone size from that table. The table lists tens of thousands of clones, under 80% of them singletons. The CDR3 is made up of 15 amino acids. The V gene's germline CDR1 is MDHEN and CDR2 SYDVKM. After removal of 4 bases from V and 2 bases from J, the junction contained 6 bases not matched to a gene. Sample: peripheral blood. The chain uses TRBV28 and TRBJ2-7; TRBD2 agrees at 9 bases. This receptor was taken from a man aged 55 to 70 with acute or convalescent COVID-19. CDR3 coding DNA: TGTGCCAGCAGTTCAACTAGCGGGCGGGCCTACGAGCAGTACTTC. Its translation: CASSSTSGRAYEQYF.